This T cell receptor (beta chain) was found in a study of cytomegalovirus exposure and HLA in healthy donors. Regarding the study as a whole: TCR sequences were mostly rare, though some public TCRs occurred in many donors. Another analysis was done later, and it associated more than 15,000 TCR beta sequences with HLA alleles at 0.05 false discovery rate. It was likely that a cluster of highly shared sequence variants was a sequencing artifact. Reports described diagnosis of cytomegalovirus status by the classifier as highly specific and sensitive.

Unmatched junction bases numbered 3, after V lost 1 base and J lost 8 bases. The CDR3 totals 14 residues. CDR1 LNHDA and CDR2 SQIVND come from the germline V gene (reference sequence). Note on this clone: The antigen is unknown.

PCR was performed using 60 Vbeta and 13 Jbeta primers. Method: immunoSEQ multiplex PCR; TCRdb's copy keeps in-frame clones and lacks some. The repertoire holds about 96,000 clones, with roughly 74% as singletons. The clonotype originates from a woman in her seventies in good health and CMV-seropositive. V and J are TRBV19 and TRBJ2-1; TRBD2 aligns across 9 bases. The sample taken for sequencing was PBMCs. The CDR3 DNA is TGTGCCAGTAGTATAGTGGCGGGGGGGGATGAGCAGTTCTTC. Protein: CASSIVAGGDEQFF. The full variable domain, rest sourced from reference TRBV19 and TRBJ2-1, is DGGITQSPKYLFRKEGQNVTLSCEQNLNHDAMYWYRQDPGQGLRLIYYSQIVNDFQKGDIAEGYSVSREKKESFPLTVTSAQKNPTAFYLCASSIVAGGDEQFFGPGTRLTVL.